The following is a T cell receptor beta chain sequence with its context. Its cognate antigen is unknown. The data derive from a study of cytomegalovirus exposure and HLA in healthy donors. In the PCR, 60 Vbeta and 13 Jbeta primers were used. The protocol was immunoSEQ multiplex PCR, while the TCRdb copy is restricted to in-frame clones and leaves out a portion. The table shows under 150,000 clones, with 70% to 80% occurring only once. Study outcomes and limitations: Presence/absence analyses rested on an assumption that sequencing depth was roughly uniform across donors. In an earlier analysis, most TCR beta V segments were productive about 87% or about 30% of the time. Most of the CMV-associated TCR beta chains (in a later analysis) appeared to be HLA-restricted.

The J segment lost 3 bases and the V segment lost 4 bases, leaving 16 bases of the junction unmatched. The CDR3 length is 18 residues. Germline CDR1 SGHKS, CDR2 YYEKEE (reference sequence). The rearrangement links TRBV5-5 to TRBJ1-5, with 7 bases matching TRBD1. The sample was PBMCs. The receptor was derived from a man younger than 30 in good health and CMV-seronegative. CDR3 region: CASSPTPTGLGANQPQHF. CDR3 nucleotides: TGTGCCAGCAGCCCAACCCCGACAGGGCTTGGGGCCAATCAGCCCCAGCATTTT.